The 24 T cell receptor beta chains below were found in one sample sequenced in a study of response to subunit inactivated influenza vaccine. TCRdb used MiXCR to reprocess the RT-PCR reads, holding one entry per CDR3 protein. In the table there are 650,000 to 850,000 distinct CDR3 sequences, about 15% of which are singletons. Sequenced here: PBMCs from blood, sampled approximately 15 days before vaccination. These receptors were taken from a man aged 45-60 years who received an inactivated influenza vaccine.

The rearrangement joins TRBV25-1 to TRBJ2-7, with TRBD1 identical over 9 bases. The CDR3 sequence is 17 residues long. V was clipped by 3 bases and J by 2 bases; unmatched bases: 11. Germline lookup yields CDR1 MGHDK and CDR2 SYGVNS. The CDR3 region is CASSEELVGQGTYEQYF. The CDR3 DNA follows: TGTGCCAGCAGTGAGGAGTTGGTGGGACAGGGTACCTACGAGCAGTACTTC.

The chain recombines TRBV6-2 or TRBV6-3 with TRBJ2-6, with D perhaps matching TRBD1 (6 bases). The CDR3 has 17 amino acids. CDR1 is MNHEY and CDR2 is SVGEGT in the germline V gene. V was shortened by 7 bases and J by 5 bases, with 21 bases between the two germline ends. The CDR3 nucleotides read TGTGCCAGCAACGACCAGGGGAGTCAAATAAGGGCCAACGTCCTGACTTTC. As protein: CASNDQGSQIRANVLTF.

The table lists this clonotype with a few counts. The chain recombines TRBV4-1 with TRBJ1-1; no definite D call. This CDR3 is built from 12 residues. V was cut by 1 base and J by 7 bases, with 7 bases left in between. The germline V gene encodes CDR1 MGHRA and CDR2 YSYEKL. CDR3: CASSQVSGEAFF. For the CDR3, the DNA is TGCGCCAGCAGCCAAGTCAGTGGTGAAGCTTTCTTT.

The CDR3 DNA reads as TGTGCCAGCAGCTTAACTGGAGCGCGCACAGATACGCAGTATTTT. Protein: CASSLTGARTDTQYF. This rearrangement joins TRBV7-3 to TRBJ2-3; D remains unclear. Trimming took off 0 bases at V and 1 base at J, with 8 bases between the two ends. Germline CDR1 SGHTA, CDR2 FQGTGA. The CDR3 is 15 amino acids. Combining the CDR3 with reference TRBV7-3 and TRBJ2-3 gives the whole variable domain GAGVSQTPSNKVTEKGKYVELRCDPISGHTALYWYRQSLGQGPEFLIYFQGTGAADDSGLPNDRFFAVRPEGSVSTLKIQRTERGDSAVYLCASSLTGARTDTQYFGPGTRLTVL.

This clonotype has a handful of counts. This chain uses TRBV25-1 with TRBJ1-1; maybe TRBD1 (6 bases). V was pared by 3 bases and J by 11 bases, with 13 bases between. This CDR3 has 12 residues. Germline V lookup: CDR1 MGHDK, CDR2 SYGVNS. CDR3 loop: CASSEGAGGAFF. The CDR3, as DNA: TGTGCCAGCAGTGAGGGGGCCGGAGGCGCTTTCTTT.

In its sample, this clonotype was seen many times. The rearrangement uses TRBV12-3 or TRBV12-4 and TRBJ2-3; D call uncertain. CDR3 size: 16 residues. The V and J ends lost 2 bases and 0 bases respectively, with 12 bases between them. CDR3 DNA sequence: TGTGCCAGCAGTTTAATCCGGCCCCCTAGCACAGATACGCAGTATTTT. Protein sequence: CASSLIRPPSTDTQYF.

In its sample, this clonotype was seen a few times. V is TRBV20-1 and J is TRBJ2-1; D is undetermined. The CDR3 has 14 residues. CDR1 and CDR2 from the germline V gene are DFQATT and SNEGSKA (reference sequence). V shed 6 bases and J shed 6 bases, with 18 bases lying between them. In nucleotides, the CDR3 is TGCAGTGCCTCCGGGCCCAGCTGGACCAATGAGCAGTTCTTC. This codes for CSASGPSWTNEQFF.

This clonotype was counted ten times or more. The gene calls are TRBV18 and TRBJ2-1, with TRBD2 matching over 14 bases. V was clipped by 3 bases and J by 6 bases; unmatched bases: 13. CDR1 is KGHSH, CDR2 LQKENI, per germline. The CDR3 covers 19 residues. The CDR3 loop is CASSPPTTSGRANFNEQFF. The CDR3 region has the DNA TGTGCCAGCTCACCCCCGACGACTAGCGGGAGGGCCAATTTCAATGAGCAGTTCTTC.

This clonotype has more than one count but fewer than ten. The chain recombines TRBV7-2 with TRBJ2-3, with TRBD2 as a possible D gene (6 bases). CDR1 and CDR2 (germline): SGHTA, FQGNSA. This CDR3 is built from 15 residues. The ends were cut back, 2 bases at V and 5 bases at J, with 14 bases in the middle. The CDR3 protein is CASSLRGLEGDTQYF. The CDR3 DNA follows: TGTGCCAGCAGCTTACGTGGACTGGAGGGAGATACGCAGTATTTT.

The chain is built from TRBV5-1 and TRBJ2-7; weak D call: TRBD1 (5 bases). Trimming took 2 bases from V and 3 from J, leaving 9 bases between them. This CDR3 region has 13 residues. The germline V gene has CDR1 SGHRS and CDR2 YFSETQ. CDR3 amino acids: CASSFDSYYEQYF. The CDR3 DNA reads TGCGCCAGCAGCTTTGACAGCTACTACGAGCAGTACTTC.

In its sample, this clonotype was seen a few times. The chain combines TRBV12-3 or TRBV12-4 with TRBJ2-1; D not resolved. CDR3 length: 16 residues. The V end was cut by 1 base, the J end by 0 bases, with 10 bases between. The CDR3 DNA is TGTGCCAGCAGTTTAGGGGCTAGACGCTCCTACAATGAGCAGTTCTTC. As protein: CASSLGARRSYNEQFF.

Only a few counts were recorded for this clonotype. This chain uses TRBV5-1 with TRBJ2-5, with D tentatively TRBD1 (5 bases). The CDR3 runs 14 residues. Germline V gene data show CDR1 as SGHRS and CDR2 as YFSETQ. V was shortened by 4 bases and J by 1 base, with 11 bases between the two germline ends. The CDR3 DNA sequence: TGCGCCAGCAGCATAGACAGCACCCAAGAGACCCAGTACTTC. Amino acids: CASSIDSTQETQYF.

This clonotype was counted a few times. This rearrangement joins TRBV7-9 to TRBJ2-1, with D possibly matching TRBD1 (6 bases). Trimming stripped 5 bases from V and 7 bases from J, with 21 bases between. The germline CDR1 and CDR2 sequences are SEHNR and FQNEAQ (reference sequence). The length of the CDR3 is 16 residues. The CDR3 bases are TGTGCCAGCAGCCGCAAAGTGGGTACAGGGAATAATGAGCAGTTCTTC. It encodes CASSRKVGTGNNEQFF.

The V gene is TRBV14, the J gene TRBJ1-2, with D possibly being TRBD1 (6 bases). Trimming cost V 4 bases and J 4 bases, with 13 bases left between them. The germline V gene encodes CDR1 SGHDN and CDR2 FVKESK. This CDR3 is built from 14 residues. The CDR3 DNA reads as TGTGCCAGCAGCCCAACCGGGACATTCTATGGCTACACCTTC. It specifies CASSPTGTFYGYTF.

This clonotype was seen a few times. This chain's CDR3 is CSVTRDRGALSSYNEQFF. The CDR3 nucleotides read TGCAGCGTAACTCGGGACAGGGGGGCCTTGAGCTCCTACAATGAGCAGTTCTTC. V and J are TRBV29-1 and TRBJ2-1, with 11 bases aligning to TRBD1. Germline V gives CDR1 SQVTM, CDR2 ANQGSEA. With V trimmed by 6 bases and J by 0 bases, 13 bases remained unmatched. CDR3 length: 18 residues.

This clonotype was counted ten times or more. This chain connects TRBV11-2 to TRBJ1-2; the D gene is possibly TRBD1 (5 bases). The CDR3 length is 14 residues. With 1 base removed from V and 2 bases from J, the gap between germline ends came to 8 bases. Germline lookup yields CDR1 SGHAT and CDR2 FQNNGV. The CDR3 is CASSLGRVNYGYTF. The CDR3 region has the DNA TGTGCCAGCAGCTTAGGCAGGGTGAACTATGGCTACACCTTC.

The chain carries TRBV7-8 and TRBJ2-3; D is perhaps TRBD1 (5 bases). The CDR3 is 13 amino acids. V dropped 5 bases and J dropped 2 bases, with 8 bases sitting between them. Looked up from germline, CDR1 is SGHVS and CDR2 is FQNEAQ. This CDR3 is CASSQGHTDTQYF. CDR3 nucleotides: TGTGCCAGCAGCCAAGGACACACAGATACGCAGTATTTT.

Only a few counts were recorded for this clonotype. The V and J genes are TRBV12-3 or TRBV12-4 and TRBJ2-5; D ambiguous. The CDR3 is made up of 15 amino acids. Trimming removed 2 bases from V and 4 bases from J, with 14 bases in between. The CDR3 is CASSLFGTTVETQYF. CDR3 bases: TGTGCCAGCAGTTTATTCGGCACTACTGTAGAGACCCAGTACTTC.

This chain uses TRBV12-3 or TRBV12-4 with TRBJ2-7; the D gene could be TRBD1 or TRBD2 (5 bases each). V was clipped by 5 bases and J by 2 bases, with 13 bases between them. The CDR3 runs to 14 residues. The CDR3 nucleotides read TGTGCCAGCAGTCAGACGAGGGGACCCTACGAGCAGTACTTC. Protein sequence: CASSQTRGPYEQYF.

This clonotype was seen a few times. The chain combines TRBV5-1 with TRBJ2-3; the D is unclear. V lost 3 bases and J 2 bases, leaving 7 bases between the germline ends. CDR3 size: 13 residues. The germline V gene encodes CDR1 SGHRS and CDR2 YFSETQ. This chain's CDR3 is CASSSGPTDTQYF. CDR3 nucleotides: TGCGCCAGCAGCTCCGGGCCCACAGATACGCAGTATTTT.

This chain uses TRBV4-2 with TRBJ2-7; D remains ambiguous. This CDR3 region has 15 residues. Germline V gene data show CDR1 as LGHNA and CDR2 as YNFKEQ. The V and J ends lost 6 bases and 0 bases respectively, with 15 bases between them. DNA of the CDR3: TGTGCCAGCAGTCCTATGATGTTTAGCTCCTACGAGCAGTACTTC. Translating gives CASSPMMFSSYEQYF.

CDR3 protein: CASSQEGTSVTQYF. The CDR3 coding sequence is TGTGCCAGCAGCCAAGAAGGGACTAGCGTAACGCAGTATTTT. The rearrangement uses TRBV3-1 and TRBJ2-3; 10 nucleotides align to TRBD2. The CDR3 totals 14 residues. The trim removed 0 bases at V and 9 bases at J, leaving 3 bases unmatched. Germline CDR1 LGHDT, CDR2 YNNKEL (reference sequence).

V usage is TRBV28 and J usage is TRBJ2-2; D not certain. The germline V gene encodes CDR1 MDHEN and CDR2 SYDVKM. The CDR3 covers 15 residues. Trimming cost V 6 bases and J 6 bases, with 17 bases left between them. CDR3 region: CASSITVGGSGELFF. For the CDR3, the DNA is TGTGCCAGCAGCATTACCGTAGGTGGTTCCGGGGAGCTGTTTTTT.

In its sample, this clonotype was seen once. The chain recombines TRBV5-1 with TRBJ2-3, with TRBD1 as a possible D gene (5 bases). The length of the CDR3 is 15 residues. V lost 0 bases and J lost 2, with 10 bases in between. The V gene's germline CDR1 is SGHRS and CDR2 YFSETQ. The CDR3 sequence: CASSLGDRLTDTQYF. CDR3 DNA: TGCGCCAGCAGCTTGGGAGACAGACTCACAGATACGCAGTATTTT.